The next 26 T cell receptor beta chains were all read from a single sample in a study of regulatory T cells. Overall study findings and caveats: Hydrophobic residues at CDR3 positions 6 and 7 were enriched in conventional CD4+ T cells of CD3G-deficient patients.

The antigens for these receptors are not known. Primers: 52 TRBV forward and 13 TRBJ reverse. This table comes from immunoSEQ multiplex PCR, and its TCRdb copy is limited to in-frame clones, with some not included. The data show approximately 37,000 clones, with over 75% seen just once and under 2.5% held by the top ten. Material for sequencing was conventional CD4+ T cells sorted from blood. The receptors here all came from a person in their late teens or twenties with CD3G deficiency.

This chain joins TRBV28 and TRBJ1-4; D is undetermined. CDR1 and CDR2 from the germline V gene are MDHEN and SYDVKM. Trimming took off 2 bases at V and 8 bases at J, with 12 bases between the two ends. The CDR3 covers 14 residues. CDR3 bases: TGTGCCAGCAGTTTAAGTACCTTTAAGGAAAAACTGTTTTTT. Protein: CASSLSTFKEKLFF.

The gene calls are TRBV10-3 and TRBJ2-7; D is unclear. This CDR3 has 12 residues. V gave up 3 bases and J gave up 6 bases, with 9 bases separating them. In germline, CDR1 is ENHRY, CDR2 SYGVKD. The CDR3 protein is CAISDGASEQYF. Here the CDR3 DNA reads TGTGCCATCAGTGATGGCGCCTCCGAGCAGTACTTC.

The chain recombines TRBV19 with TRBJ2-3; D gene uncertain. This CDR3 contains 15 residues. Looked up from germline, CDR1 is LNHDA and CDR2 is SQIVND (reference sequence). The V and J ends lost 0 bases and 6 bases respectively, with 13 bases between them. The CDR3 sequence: CASSIEGNPLDTQYF. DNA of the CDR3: TGTGCCAGTAGTATAGAGGGAAACCCGTTGGATACGCAGTATTTT.

CDR3 DNA: TGTGCCAGCAGTGAAGCGGGGGGGGCACAAGCTTTCTTT. Translated: CASSEAGGAQAFF. This chain uses TRBV6-1 with TRBJ1-1; possible D gene TRBD1, 6 bases. The CDR3 is 13 amino acids. V was clipped by 0 bases and J by 9 bases, with 11 bases between them. Germline V gene sequence: CDR1 MNHNS, CDR2 SASEGT.

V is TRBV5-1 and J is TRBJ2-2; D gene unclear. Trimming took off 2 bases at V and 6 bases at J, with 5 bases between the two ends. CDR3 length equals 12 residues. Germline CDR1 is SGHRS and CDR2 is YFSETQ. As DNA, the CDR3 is TGCGCCAGCAGCTTAGGGTCCGGGGAGCTGTTTTTT. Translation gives CASSLGSGELFF.

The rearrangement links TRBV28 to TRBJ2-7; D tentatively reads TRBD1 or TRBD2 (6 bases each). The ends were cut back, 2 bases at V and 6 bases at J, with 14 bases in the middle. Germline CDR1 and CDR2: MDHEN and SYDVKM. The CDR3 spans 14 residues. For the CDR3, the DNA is TGTGCCAGCAGTTTAACCCGGGGGCGAGGCGAGCAGTACTTC. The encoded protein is CASSLTRGRGEQYF. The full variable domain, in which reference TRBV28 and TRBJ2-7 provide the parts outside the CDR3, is DVKVTQSSRYLVKRTGEKVFLECVQDMDHENMFWYRQDPGLGLRLIYFSYDVKMKEKGDIPEGYSVSREKKERFSLILESASTNQTSMYLCASSLTRGRGEQYFGPGTRLTVT.

CDR3 DNA sequence: TGTGCCAGCCAAAGAGGGTTATCTAGCCTCGAGCAGTACTTC. Protein: CASQRGLSSLEQYF. V is TRBV6-1 and J is TRBJ2-7, with D possibly matching TRBD2 (5 bases). Germline values: CDR1 MNHNS, CDR2 SASEGT. The CDR3 length is 14 residues. Trimming pared 8 bases from V and 6 bases from J, leaving 20 bases between.

The CDR3 DNA follows: TGTGCCAGCACTACAGGGGTTAATCAGCCCCAGCATTTT. Protein: CASTTGVNQPQHF. The chain couples TRBV19 to TRBJ1-5; TRBD1 agrees at 7 bases. The germline gives CDR1 LNHDA, CDR2 SQIVND (reference sequence). After removal of 9 bases from V and 4 bases from J, the junction contained 6 bases not matched to a gene. The CDR3 spans 13 residues.

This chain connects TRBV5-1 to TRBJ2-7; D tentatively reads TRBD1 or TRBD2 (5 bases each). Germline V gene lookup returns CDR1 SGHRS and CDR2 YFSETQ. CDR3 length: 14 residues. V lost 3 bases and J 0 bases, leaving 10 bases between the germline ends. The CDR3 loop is CASSWDGSSYEQYF. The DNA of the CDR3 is TGCGCCAGCAGCTGGGACGGTAGCTCCTACGAGCAGTACTTC.

The CDR3 sequence is CASRSGEGDNEQFF. The CDR3 DNA is TGCGCCAGCAGATCGGGGGAGGGAGACAATGAGCAGTTCTTC. The genes are TRBV10-2 and TRBJ2-1, with 7 bases matching TRBD2. The V gene's germline CDR1 is WSHSY and CDR2 SAAADI. The CDR3 totals 14 residues. J gave up 5 bases and V 6 bases, and 7 bases lay outside the gene matches.

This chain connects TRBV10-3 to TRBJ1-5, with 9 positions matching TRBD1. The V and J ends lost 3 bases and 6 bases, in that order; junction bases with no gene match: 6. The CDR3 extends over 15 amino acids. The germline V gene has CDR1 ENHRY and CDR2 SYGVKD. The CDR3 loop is CAISDRDRVGQPQHF. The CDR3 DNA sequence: TGTGCCATCAGTGATAGGGACAGGGTGGGTCAGCCCCAGCATTTT.

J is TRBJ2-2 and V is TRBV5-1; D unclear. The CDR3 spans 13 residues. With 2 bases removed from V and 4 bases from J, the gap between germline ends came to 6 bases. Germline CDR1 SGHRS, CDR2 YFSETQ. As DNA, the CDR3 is TGCGCCAGCAGCTTTCATCCCACCGGGGAGCTGTTTTTT. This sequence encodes CASSFHPTGELFF.

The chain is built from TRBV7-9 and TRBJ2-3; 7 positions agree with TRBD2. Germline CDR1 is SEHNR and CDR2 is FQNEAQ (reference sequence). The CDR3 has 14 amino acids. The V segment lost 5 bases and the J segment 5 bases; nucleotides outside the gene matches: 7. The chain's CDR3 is CASSLRGGGDTQYF. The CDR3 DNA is TGTGCCAGCAGCCTACGCGGCGGGGGAGATACGCAGTATTTT.

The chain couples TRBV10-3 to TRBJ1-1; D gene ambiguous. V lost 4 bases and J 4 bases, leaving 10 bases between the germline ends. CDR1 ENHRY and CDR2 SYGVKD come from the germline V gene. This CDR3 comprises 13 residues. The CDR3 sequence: CAISVGRITEAFF. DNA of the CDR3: TGTGCCATCAGTGTAGGGCGGATCACTGAAGCTTTCTTT.

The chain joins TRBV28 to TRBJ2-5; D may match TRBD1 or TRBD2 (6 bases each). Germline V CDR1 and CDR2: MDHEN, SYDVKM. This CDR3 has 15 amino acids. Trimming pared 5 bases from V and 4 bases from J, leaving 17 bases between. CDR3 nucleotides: TGTGCCAGCAGTACCGGGGGCCCCGGACGAGAGACCCAGTACTTC. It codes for CASSTGGPGRETQYF.

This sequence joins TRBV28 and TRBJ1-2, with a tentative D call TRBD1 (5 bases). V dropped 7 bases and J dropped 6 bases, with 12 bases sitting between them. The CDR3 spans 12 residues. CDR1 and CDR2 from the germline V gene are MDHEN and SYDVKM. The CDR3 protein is CASNRKGHGYTF. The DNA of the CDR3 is TGTGCCAGCAATAGGAAGGGACATGGCTACACCTTC.

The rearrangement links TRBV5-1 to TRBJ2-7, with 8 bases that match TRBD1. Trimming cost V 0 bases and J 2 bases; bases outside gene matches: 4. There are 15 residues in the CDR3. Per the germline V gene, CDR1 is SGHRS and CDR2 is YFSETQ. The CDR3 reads CASSLDRGVTYEQYF. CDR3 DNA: TGCGCCAGCAGCTTGGACAGGGGGGTTACCTACGAGCAGTACTTC.

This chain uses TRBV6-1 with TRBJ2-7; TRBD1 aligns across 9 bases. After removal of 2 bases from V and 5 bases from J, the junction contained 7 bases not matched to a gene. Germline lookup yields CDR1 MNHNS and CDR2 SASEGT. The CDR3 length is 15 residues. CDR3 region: CASSESGTGIHEQYF. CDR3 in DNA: TGTGCCAGCAGTGAATCGGGGACAGGGATCCACGAGCAGTACTTC.

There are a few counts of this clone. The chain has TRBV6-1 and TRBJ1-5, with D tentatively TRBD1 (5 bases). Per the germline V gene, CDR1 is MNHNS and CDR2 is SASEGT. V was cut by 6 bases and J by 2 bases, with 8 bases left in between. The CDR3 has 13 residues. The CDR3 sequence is CASSGDGNQPQHF. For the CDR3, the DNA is TGTGCCAGCAGCGGGGACGGCAATCAGCCCCAGCATTTT.

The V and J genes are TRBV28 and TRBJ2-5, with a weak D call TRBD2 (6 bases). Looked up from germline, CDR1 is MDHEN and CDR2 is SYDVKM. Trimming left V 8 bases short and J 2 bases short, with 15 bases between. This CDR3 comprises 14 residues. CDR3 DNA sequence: TGTGCCAGCGCAAAGGGAGGAAAGCAAGAGACCCAGTACTTC. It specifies CASAKGGKQETQYF.

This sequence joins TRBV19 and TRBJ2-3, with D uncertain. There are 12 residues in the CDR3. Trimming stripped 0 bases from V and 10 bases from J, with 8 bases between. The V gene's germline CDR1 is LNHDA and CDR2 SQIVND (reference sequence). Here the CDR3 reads CASSIEAGPQYF. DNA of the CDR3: TGTGCCAGTAGTATAGAAGCCGGGCCGCAGTATTTT.

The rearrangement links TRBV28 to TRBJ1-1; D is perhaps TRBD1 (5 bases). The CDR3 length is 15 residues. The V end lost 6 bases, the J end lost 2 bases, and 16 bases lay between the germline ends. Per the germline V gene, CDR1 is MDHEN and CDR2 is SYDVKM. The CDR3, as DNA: TGTGCCAGCAGCCTCGGGGGAGCCGGTAACACTGAAGCTTTCTTT. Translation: CASSLGGAGNTEAFF. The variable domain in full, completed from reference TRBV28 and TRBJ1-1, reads DVKVTQSSRYLVKRTGEKVFLECVQDMDHENMFWYRQDPGLGLRLIYFSYDVKMKEKGDIPEGYSVSREKKERFSLILESASTNQTSMYLCASSLGGAGNTEAFFGQGTRLTVV.

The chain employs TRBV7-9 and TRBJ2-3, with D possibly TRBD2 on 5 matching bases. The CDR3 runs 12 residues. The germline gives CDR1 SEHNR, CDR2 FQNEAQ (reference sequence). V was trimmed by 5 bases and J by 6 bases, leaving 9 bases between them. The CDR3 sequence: CASSLTGDTQYF. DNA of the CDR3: TGTGCCAGCAGCCTCACGGGGGATACGCAGTATTTT.

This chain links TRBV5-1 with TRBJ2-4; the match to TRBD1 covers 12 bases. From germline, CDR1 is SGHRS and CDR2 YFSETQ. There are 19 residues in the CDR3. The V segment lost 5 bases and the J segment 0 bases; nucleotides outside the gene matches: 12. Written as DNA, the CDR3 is TGCGCCAGCAGTCCCTGGGGGACAGGGGGCGACCCAGCCAAAAACATTCAGTACTTC. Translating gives CASSPWGTGGDPAKNIQYF.

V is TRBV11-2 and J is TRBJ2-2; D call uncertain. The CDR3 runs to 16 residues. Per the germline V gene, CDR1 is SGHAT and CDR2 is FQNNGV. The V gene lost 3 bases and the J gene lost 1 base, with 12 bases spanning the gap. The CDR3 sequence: CASSLGLQENTGELFF. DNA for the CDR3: TGTGCCAGCAGCTTGGGTCTCCAGGAGAACACCGGGGAGCTGTTTTTT. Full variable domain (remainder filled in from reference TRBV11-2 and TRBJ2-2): EAGVAQSPRYKIIEKRQSVAFWCNPISGHATLYWYQQILGQGPKLLIQFQNNGVVDDSQLPKDRFSAERLKGVDSTLKIQPAKLEDSAVYLCASSLGLQENTGELFFGEGSRLTVL.

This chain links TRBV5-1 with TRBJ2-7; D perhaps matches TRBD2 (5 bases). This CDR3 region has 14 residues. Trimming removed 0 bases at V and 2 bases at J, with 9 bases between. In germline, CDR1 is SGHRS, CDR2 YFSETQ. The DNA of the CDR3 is TGCGCCAGCAGCTTGGGAGCGGAGGCCTACGAGCAGTACTTC. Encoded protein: CASSLGAEAYEQYF.